This T cell receptor beta chain emerged from a study of T cell repertoires in cytomegalovirus infection. TCRdb redid the calling of the reads with MiXCR, one entry per CDR3 protein. Counted here are 200,000 or so distinct CDR3 sequences, roughly 27% occurring once; the ten biggest clones make up 30% to 40%. This receptor was taken from a human donor in good health (CMV status not recorded). Some clones in this sample may be carry-over from other donors' samples. Sequencing was carried out using PBMCs.

The CDR3 sequence is CASSLYPDRANQPQHF. CDR3 coding DNA: TGTGCCAGCAGTTTATATCCGGACAGGGCCAATCAGCCCCAGCATTTT. The chain recombines TRBV12-3 or TRBV12-4 with TRBJ1-5, with 8 bases lining up with TRBD1. Losses at the gene ends were 2 bases for V and 3 bases for J; bases not matched to a gene: 6. The CDR3 covers 16 residues.